Each of the 8 T cell receptor beta chains below was sequenced from the same sample in a study of technical replicates of blood from a few donors. Profiled with immunoSEQ multiplex PCR; TCRdb holds only in-frame clones, not every one. The table records approximately 92,000 clones, about 95% of them present only once. Specimen: T cells isolated from PBMCs. These receptors all stem from a human donor in good health.

The chain uses TRBV6-1 and TRBJ1-6; no firm D call. The CDR3 extends over 14 amino acids. Germline V gene sequence: CDR1 MNHNS, CDR2 SASEGT. Trimming stripped 10 bases from V and 4 bases from J, with 14 bases between. The CDR3 DNA sequence: TGTGCCACATTCCCGAACAGTTATAATTCACCCCTCCACTTT. This translates into CATFPNSYNSPLHF.

The V gene is TRBV9, the J gene TRBJ2-2; 11 bases map to TRBD1. The trim removed 4 bases at V and 7 bases at J, leaving 6 bases unmatched. The CDR3 length is 15 residues. Germline V gene sequence: CDR1 SGDLS, CDR2 YYNGEE. The CDR3 nucleotides read TGTGCCAGCAGCCCGGGGACAGGGGGTTACGGGGAGCTGTTTTTT. This codes for CASSPGTGGYGELFF.

This clone was counted between two and nine times. The rearrangement links TRBV5-4 to TRBJ2-7; D not resolved. The CDR3 is 12 residues long. With 1 base removed from V and 3 bases from J, the gap between germline ends came to 5 bases. Germline V gene data show CDR1 as SGHNT and CDR2 as YYREEE (reference sequence). The CDR3 loop reads CASSLSGYEQYF. The CDR3 DNA is TGTGCCAGCAGCTTGTCCGGCTACGAGCAGTACTTC.

The CDR3 nucleotides are TGTGCCAGCAGTTTTACTACAGGGAGGGCCTTAGCCAAAAACATTCAGTACTTC. This encodes CASSFTTGRALAKNIQYF. The V call is TRBV28, the J call TRBJ2-4; TRBD2 is a possible D gene (7 bases). Germline V gives CDR1 MDHEN, CDR2 SYDVKM. V was pared by 3 bases and J by 0 bases, with 18 bases between. The CDR3 runs to 18 residues.

The chain joins TRBV15 to TRBJ2-2; weak D call: TRBD1 (5 bases). The CDR3 consists of 19 residues. Looked up from germline, CDR1 is LNHNV and CDR2 is YYDKDF (reference sequence). With 3 bases removed from V and 1 base from J, the gap between germline ends came to 21 bases. In DNA form, the CDR3 reads TGTGCCACCAGCAGCCATGTCCCCTCCAGGGCCGGGAACACCGGGGAGCTGTTTTTT. Residues: CATSSHVPSRAGNTGELFF.

V is TRBV7-2 and J is TRBJ2-3; D call uncertain. Trimming took off 3 bases at V and 5 bases at J, with 6 bases between the two ends. Germline CDR1 SGHTA, CDR2 FQGNSA. This CDR3 is 12 amino acids long. CDR3 coding DNA: TGTGCCAGCAGCTTTATTAGAGATACGCAGTATTTT. This codes for CASSFIRDTQYF.

The J gene is TRBJ2-7, the V gene TRBV5-1; possible D gene TRBD1, 6 bases. The V gene lost 2 bases and the J gene lost 3 bases, with 15 bases spanning the gap. The length of the CDR3 is 15 residues. Germline-derived CDR1 and CDR2 are SGHRS and YFSETQ. CDR3 in amino acids: CASSFGDNINYEQYF. The CDR3 region has the DNA TGCGCCAGCAGCTTTGGGGACAACATTAACTACGAGCAGTACTTC.

The chain recombines TRBV19 with TRBJ2-7; TRBD2 agrees at 10 bases. Trimming at V came to 9 bases and at J to 4 bases, leaving 9 bases not matched to a gene. The CDR3 is 14 amino acids. The germline gives CDR1 LNHDA, CDR2 SQIVND (reference sequence). CDR3 DNA: TGTGCCAGCTCTCTAGCGGGAGTGTTATACGAGCAGTACTTC. It encodes CASSLAGVLYEQYF.